This TCR beta chain comes out of a study of control samples from healthy donors and cancer patients. The ends were cut back, 0 bases at V and 0 bases at J, with 10 bases in the middle. This CDR3 region has 16 residues. From germline, CDR1 is SGHDT and CDR2 YYEEEE. This table comes from immunoSEQ multiplex PCR, and its TCRdb copy is limited to in-frame clones, with some not included. Among 55,000 to 85,000 clones listed, around 87% were seen once. This receptor was obtained from a woman in her forties or fifties with head and neck cancer. The chain couples TRBV5-6 to TRBJ2-1; no definite D call. The sequenced material came from PBMCs. CDR3 protein: CASSLEGPPSYNEQFF. In DNA form, the CDR3 reads TGTGCCAGCAGCTTGGAAGGGCCTCCCTCCTACAATGAGCAGTTCTTC.